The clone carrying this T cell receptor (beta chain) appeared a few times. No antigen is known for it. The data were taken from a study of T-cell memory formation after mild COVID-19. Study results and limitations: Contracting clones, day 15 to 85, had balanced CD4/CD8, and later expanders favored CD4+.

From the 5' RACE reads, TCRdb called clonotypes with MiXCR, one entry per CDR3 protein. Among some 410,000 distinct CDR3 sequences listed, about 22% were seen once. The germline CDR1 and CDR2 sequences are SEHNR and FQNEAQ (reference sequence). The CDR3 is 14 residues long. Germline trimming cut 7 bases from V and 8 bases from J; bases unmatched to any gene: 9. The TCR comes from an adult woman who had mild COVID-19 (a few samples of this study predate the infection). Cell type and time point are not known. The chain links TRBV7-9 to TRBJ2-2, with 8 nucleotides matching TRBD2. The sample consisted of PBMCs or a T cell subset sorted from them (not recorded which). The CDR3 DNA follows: TGTGCCAGCAACTCCGGACTAGCTGGTGGGGAGCTGTTTTTT. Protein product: CASNSGLAGGELFF.